The 18 T cell receptor beta chains below come from one sample, sequenced in a study of T cells in Graves' hyperthyroidism and ophthalmopathy. Template material for amplifying TCR beta CDR3 regions consisted of RNA transcripts. With the HTBI primer set, the TCR CDR3 went through a first round of RT-PCR. TCRdb re-called the multiplex PCR reads with MiXCR, one entry per CDR3 protein. The repertoire holds about 580,000 distinct CDR3 sequences, with around 13% as singletons. Material: blood. The receptors were sampled from a woman in her twenties or thirties with Graves' hyperthyroidism that later progressed to Graves' ophthalmopathy.

In this sample, this clonotype turned up a few times. This chain links TRBV19 with TRBJ1-1; D call uncertain. Trimming cost V 5 bases and J 1 base, with 11 bases left between them. The germline gives CDR1 LNHDA, CDR2 SQIVND (reference sequence). The CDR3 is 14 amino acids. The CDR3: CASSLIYRNTEAFF. CDR3 nucleotide sequence: TGTGCCAGTAGTCTGATCTACAGGAACACTGAAGCTTTCTTT.

The rearrangement links TRBV24-1 to TRBJ2-7, with a tentative D call TRBD2 (5 bases). V lost 3 bases and J lost 4, with 15 bases in between. Germline loops: CDR1 KGHDR, CDR2 SFDVKD. The CDR3 has 15 residues. The CDR3 coding sequence is TGTGCCACCAGTGATGGGGAGAGAGGGATGTACGAGCAGTACTTC. It translates to CATSDGERGMYEQYF.

There are many counts of this clonotype. The chain couples TRBV19 to TRBJ1-1; possible D gene TRBD1, 5 bases. Trimming stripped 10 bases from V and 0 bases from J, with 9 bases between. The CDR3 runs 12 residues. Germline lookup yields CDR1 LNHDA and CDR2 SQIVND (reference sequence). The CDR3 here is CATPQVNTEAFF. The CDR3 nucleotides are TGTGCCACCCCACAGGTGAACACTGAAGCTTTCTTT.

Comment on this clonotype: This may stem from a read error, because a much larger clone lies one nucleotide away. The chain employs TRBV6-1 and TRBJ2-7, with TRBD2 matching over 13 bases. This CDR3 is built from 16 residues. Germline V CDR1 and CDR2: MNHNS, SASEGT. CDR3 nucleotide sequence: TGTGCCAGCAGCAAAACTAGCGGGAGGGCCGCCTACAAGCAGTACTTC. It codes for CASSKTSGRAAYKQYF.

This clonotype was found a few times. The rearrangement links TRBV20-1 to TRBJ2-4; D may be TRBD2 (5 bases). V lost 5 bases, J lost 8 bases, and 16 bases lay in between. This CDR3 contains 13 residues. Germline loops: CDR1 DFQATT, CDR2 SNEGSKA (reference sequence). The CDR3, as DNA: TGCAGTGCTCTCACACGGGTGAGGGACATTCAGTACTTC. It yields the protein CSALTRVRDIQYF.

For the CDR3, the DNA is TGTGCCAGCAAGTTCGGGACAGGGGGCATGAATGAGCAGTTCTTC. Translated: CASKFGTGGMNEQFF. This chain links TRBV2 with TRBJ2-1, with 12 bases that match TRBD1. Losses at the gene ends were 7 bases for V and 7 bases for J; bases not matched to a gene: 8. Germline V gene lookup returns CDR1 SNHLY and CDR2 FYNNEI. The CDR3 is 15 residues long.

Ten or more counts support this clonotype. The V call is TRBV28, the J call TRBJ2-7; 7 positions match TRBD1. The germline CDR1 and CDR2 sequences are MDHEN and SYDVKM. The CDR3 has 14 residues. V was clipped by 6 bases and J by 2 bases; unmatched bases: 7. CDR3 DNA: TGTGCCAGCAGAGAAGGACAGGTCCCCTACGAGCAGTACTTC. It is translated as CASREGQVPYEQYF.

This clonotype was detected ten times or more. The chain combines TRBV7-9 with TRBJ2-7; D ambiguous. V dropped 4 bases and J dropped 2 bases, with 12 bases sitting between them. The germline CDR1 and CDR2 sequences are SEHNR and FQNEAQ (reference sequence). The CDR3 runs 14 residues. DNA for the CDR3: TGTGCCAGCAGCTCTCGTCTGGAGACCTACGAGCAGTACTTC. Residues: CASSSRLETYEQYF. Full variable domain (rest looked up from reference TRBV7-9 and TRBJ2-7): DTGVSQNPRHKITKRGQNVTFRCDPISEHNRLYWYRQTLGQGPEFLTYFQNEAQLEKSRLLSDRFSAERPKGSFSTLEIQRTEQGDSAMYLCASSSRLETYEQYFGPGTRLTVT.

In regard to this clonotype: A much more abundant neighbour one base away suggests this may be a read error. The chain carries TRBV7-9 and TRBJ2-7, with unresolved D. The germline gives CDR1 SEHNR, CDR2 FQNEAQ (reference sequence). V was cut by 3 bases and J by 0 bases, with 12 bases left in between. The CDR3 runs 15 residues. CDR3 amino acids: CASSFLSTTSYEQYF. The DNA for the CDR3 is TGTGCCAGCAGCTTCCTATCGACAACCTCCTACGAGCAGTACTTC.

Ten or more counts support this clonotype. The chain links TRBV11-1 to TRBJ2-7, with no clear D. Trimming took 1 base from V and 0 from J, leaving 10 bases between them. CDR1 is SGHAT and CDR2 is FQDESV in the germline V gene (reference sequence). The CDR3 is made up of 15 amino acids. The CDR3 reads CASSLGLIVSYEQYF. CDR3 in DNA: TGTGCCAGCAGCTTAGGACTGATCGTCTCCTACGAGCAGTACTTC.

This clonotype has ten or more counts. The chain is built from TRBV20-1 and TRBJ2-1, with D possibly being TRBD1 (5 bases). The CDR3 has 13 residues. Trimming took 2 bases from V and 8 from J, leaving 13 bases between them. Looked up from germline, CDR1 is DFQATT and CDR2 is SNEGSKA (reference sequence). The CDR3: CSARSQGSHEQFF. The CDR3, as DNA: TGCAGTGCTAGATCCCAGGGTAGCCATGAGCAGTTCTTC.

This clonotype was recorded at least ten times. The rearrangement uses TRBV27 and TRBJ1-1, with D unresolved. Germline V gene sequence: CDR1 MNHEY, CDR2 SMNVEV (reference sequence). V dropped 5 bases and J dropped 5 bases, with 18 bases sitting between them. This CDR3 contains 15 residues. The CDR3 loop reads CASSRGLRPGTEAFF. The CDR3 DNA reads as TGTGCCAGCAGTCGTGGGCTCCGGCCGGGGACTGAAGCTTTCTTT.

This clonotype was counted at least ten times. The rearrangement uses TRBV29-1 and TRBJ2-7; tentatively, D is TRBD2 (5 bases). In germline, CDR1 is SQVTM, CDR2 ANQGSEA. Trimming pared 4 bases from V and 9 bases from J, leaving 16 bases between. The CDR3 runs to 12 residues. The CDR3 sequence is CSVGGSGLGQYF. For the CDR3, the DNA is TGCAGCGTTGGAGGGTCAGGTTTGGGGCAGTACTTC.

This clonotype showed up many times. The chain couples TRBV10-3 to TRBJ2-7; D might be TRBD2 (7 bases). The ends were cut back, 6 bases at V and 1 base at J, with 16 bases in the middle. The CDR3 loop spans 15 amino acids. Germline V gene lookup returns CDR1 ENHRY and CDR2 SYGVKD. The CDR3 sequence: CAIRGGPLKSYEQYF. The CDR3 region has the DNA TGTGCCATCAGGGGGGGGCCGTTGAAGTCCTACGAGCAGTACTTC.

The rearrangement joins TRBV2 to TRBJ1-6; TRBD1 matches 8 bases. In germline, CDR1 is SNHLY, CDR2 FYNNEI. V was pared by 4 bases and J by 0 bases, with 2 bases of the junction left unmatched. CDR3 length equals 16 residues. CDR3: CASSGTGSSYNSPLHF. DNA for the CDR3: TGTGCCAGCAGTGGGACAGGGAGCTCCTATAATTCACCCCTCCACTTT.

This clonotype appeared a few times. The chain links TRBV28 to TRBJ1-2, with D perhaps TRBD1 (6 bases). Germline V lookup: CDR1 MDHEN, CDR2 SYDVKM. There are 14 residues in the CDR3. V dropped 4 bases and J dropped 5 bases, with 14 bases sitting between them. In nucleotides, the CDR3 is TGTGCCAGCAGTTCAGGGGCGGACAGTTATGGCTACACCTTC. Its protein is CASSSGADSYGYTF.

This clonotype was seen more than once but under ten times. Its ends do not fully match the called genes, so a read error is possible. V usage is TRBV30 and J usage is TRBJ2-2; the D is unclear. Germline lookup yields CDR1 GTSNPN and CDR2 SVGIG (reference sequence). The length of the CDR3 is 13 residues. CDR3 sequence: CAWIQVNTWELFF. CDR3 bases: TGTGCCTGGATACAAGTGAACACCTGGGAGCTGTTTTTT.

The chain has TRBV9 and TRBJ2-3; D is possibly TRBD2 (7 bases). The V and J ends lost 3 bases and 4 bases respectively, with 21 bases between them. CDR1 is SGDLS, CDR2 YYNGEE, per germline. The CDR3 spans 17 residues. The CDR3 nucleotides are TGTGCCAGCAGCGAGTCCCCGGGGGCGGGAGAACCAGATACGCAGTATTTT. Translating it yields CASSESPGAGEPDTQYF.